This T cell receptor beta chain was profiled in a study of vaccination effects on CD4 cells after COVID-19 (dated by TCRdb to between 2021 and 2024). Context from the whole study: The ViraFEST assay stimulated PBMC with viral peptide pools and then used TCR sequencing to identify antigen-specific CD4+ T cell clonotypes by expansion. Each participant received two doses of an mRNA SARS-CoV-2 vaccine, either BNT162b2 or mRNA-1273. Under 2.5 million PBMC per well were cultured with 10 ug/ml peptides in IMDM containing roughly 5% human AB serum, about 9.7 IU/ml IL-2 and gentamicin. The study compared SARS-CoV-2 spike-specific CD4+ TCR repertoires before and after mRNA vaccination in COVID-19 convalescent patients and infection-naive vaccine recipients. A total of more than 8 COVID-19 convalescent patients and a handful of SARS-CoV-2-naive healthy vaccine recipients were included in the full study. In the study, cultures from other donors were sequenced using the Oncomine TCR Beta short-read assay on an Illumina iSeq 100.

Overall study outcomes, separate from this receptor: Marked clonal contraction was observed in both infection-induced and vaccine-induced clones at late post-vaccination timepoints, consistent with waning T cell responses. The study was limited by a small number of convalescent patients, and early post-infection timepoints were lacking. Among healthy vaccine recipients, nearly all vaccine-induced clones were SARS-CoV-2 mono-reactive, and only 1 of 255 was cross-reactive with common cold coronaviruses.

The CDR3, from cysteine to phenylalanine, totals 16 residues. Only the CDR3 region is kept as DNA, spanning 48 bases read in frame from base 1. The germline V gene supplies CDR1 SGHNT and CDR2 YENEEA. From V the trimming removes 5 bases and from J it removes 1 base, while the gene matches leave 9 bases of the junction unaccounted for. About this clone itself: The antigen it binds to is not known. No per-base quality is available; no much larger clone lies one base away.

Libraries were made using the immunoSEQ multiplex PCR assay. DNA from the cultured and isolated CD4+ T cells underwent TCR beta CDR3 sequencing. The study's own analysis went as follows. Non-productive TCR sequences were removed and reads were trimmed to the CDR3 region, keeping CDR3s of at least 7 amino acids. The MANAFEST web app was used to identify antigen-specific clonotypes by comparing expansion in peptide wells with expansion in reference cultures. To be called positive, a clone needed expansion at FDR<0.05 compared with the reference and with all other wells, an odds ratio greater than 5, and a frequency greater than 0.1% in two replicate wells. Clonotypes significantly expanded in SARS-CoV-2 spike wells and in at least one common cold coronavirus spike condition were defined as cross-reactive. Using the stringdist R package, CDR3 similarity was measured by Levenshtein distance, and unrooted trees were constructed with ape in R 3.6.1. Held by TCRdb, this immuneACCESS table contains in-frame sequences only and omits some clones. Under half of the omission traces to an unresolved V gene where checked; the cause of the rest is unknown. V, J and clone size are taken as reported in that table, and D and trimming were inferred from the DNA itself. The sample records approximately 58,000 clones, around 80% of which are singletons. Around 2.9% of the sample rests with the top ten.

After about 9 days of culture, CD4+ T cells were isolated with the EasySep CD4+ T cell isolation kit. Negative nucleocapsid antibody results before and after vaccination confirmed that the healthy vaccine recipients had no prior SARS-CoV-2 infection. On days 3 and 7, half of the culture medium was replaced with fresh IL-2-containing medium. Unless noted otherwise, every peptide stimulation condition was grown in triplicate wells. PBMC were separated from whole blood using Ficoll-Paque Plus gradient centrifugation and were then either cryopreserved at -140C or used fresh. The QIAamp micro DNA kit was used to extract genomic DNA from the cultured CD4+ T cells.

Recombination connected TRBV11-3 to TRBJ2-5; 8 middle bases align to TRBD1. This receptor was taken from a human donor who received a COVID-19 vaccine. The source was CD4+ T cells from PBMCs cultured without peptide, collected before COVID-19 vaccination. The CDR3 loop reads CASSRAGTGAQETQYF. The DNA is TGTGCCAGCAGCCGTGCCGGGACAGGAGCCCAAGAGACCCAGTACTTC.